Below, one T cell receptor (beta chain) is given with its context. The data were taken from a study of PD-1 blockade in classical Hodgkin lymphoma. The protocol was immunoSEQ multiplex PCR, while the TCRdb copy is restricted to in-frame clones and leaves out a portion. The table lists about 58,000 clones, around 90% of them singletons. The CDR3 is 18 residues long. From germline, CDR1 is LGHNT and CDR2 FRNRAP. The junction had 13 bases not matched to a gene; V was cut back by 4 bases and J by 3 bases. In every patient, relapse followed autologous stem cell transplantation, while exposure to brentuximab vedotin differed.

The chain carries TRBV12-5 and TRBJ2-2; 8 bases match TRBD1. This specimen consisted of peripheral blood mononuclear cells (PBMCs), obtained before the second cycle of nivolumab. The clonotype was recovered from a human donor with classical Hodgkin lymphoma. CDR3 in DNA: TGTGCTAGTGGTTGGACAGGGTGGGCCCTCCAGGACACCGGGGAGCTGTTTTTT. Translation: CASGWTGWALQDTGELFF.